Presented here are 3 T cell receptor beta chains from one specimen sequenced in a study of Ad26.COV2.S vaccination and SARS-CoV-2 variants. The protocol was immunoSEQ multiplex PCR, while the TCRdb copy is restricted to in-frame clones and leaves out a portion. Among 85,000 to 95,000 clones listed, approximately 82% were seen once. The starting material was peripheral blood, obtained after recovery from COVID-19. These receptors originate from a human donor who had recovered from COVID-19.

The CDR3 region is CASSPLISYNEQFF. As DNA, the CDR3 is TGTGCCAGCAGCCCGTTGATCTCCTACAATGAGCAGTTCTTC. The chain links TRBV7-2 to TRBJ2-1; D gene ambiguous. The CDR3 has 14 amino acids. The V end was cut by 5 bases, the J end by 0 bases, with 8 bases between. Germline V CDR1 and CDR2: SGHTA, FQGNSA.

The sample holds a few counts of this clone. V and J are TRBV9 and TRBJ1-3; D is undetermined. Germline loops: CDR1 SGDLS, CDR2 YYNGEE. V gave up 8 bases and J gave up 4 bases, with 4 bases separating them. The CDR3 contains 10 residues. CDR3 protein: CASGGNTIYF. CDR3 bases: TGTGCCAGTGGGGGAAACACCATATATTTT.

The chain links TRBV24-1 to TRBJ2-1; no definite D call. The CDR3 spans 14 residues. Germline V CDR1 and CDR2: KGHDR, SFDVKD. V shed 1 base and J shed 6 bases, with 9 bases lying between them. CDR3 sequence (DNA): TGTGCCACCAGTGATTTAGGCCAGAGCAATGAGCAGTTCTTC. Residues: CATSDLGQSNEQFF.